What follows are 23 T cell receptor beta chains derived from one specimen sequenced in a study of beta chain features in type 1 diabetes. The investigators reverse transcribed all of the isolated RNA, so they sequenced expressed TCRB transcripts. Sequenced by immunoSEQ multiplex PCR; TCRdb stores in-frame clones only, minus some. This table has over 500,000 clones, roughly a sixth appearing once. Material: naive CD4+ T cells from blood. The origin of the receptors is a young man in good health.

This clone was picked up a small number of times. The chain uses TRBV2 and TRBJ1-1, with no clear D. The CDR3 runs to 13 residues. V lost 2 bases and J 1 base, leaving 5 bases between the germline ends. Germline V CDR1 and CDR2: SNHLY, FYNNEI. The CDR3 reads CASSERGNTEAFF. CDR3 sequence (DNA): TGTGCCAGCAGTGAACGAGGGAACACTGAAGCTTTCTTT.

This clone was seen many times. The rearrangement links TRBV7-2 to TRBJ2-7; D is ambiguous. The CDR3 spans 11 residues. V was shortened by 0 bases and J by 5 bases, with 2 bases between the two germline ends. Germline CDR1 and CDR2: SGHTA and FQGNSA. The CDR3 DNA follows: TGTGCCAGCAGCTTAGCCCACGAGCAGTACTTC. Translation: CASSLAHEQYF.

This chain links TRBV9 with TRBJ1-1; 7 nucleotides match TRBD1. The germline V gene encodes CDR1 SGDLS and CDR2 YYNGEE. J was trimmed by 4 bases and V by 0 bases; bases with no gene match: 6. The CDR3 extends over 15 amino acids. CDR3 coding DNA: TGTGCCAGCAGCGTAGTCTTAGGGGGCAGCACTGAAGCTTTCTTT. It translates to CASSVVLGGSTEAFF.

The sample holds a few counts of this clone. The genes are TRBV7-2 and TRBJ2-7; D unresolved. CDR3 size: 14 residues. V was trimmed by 1 base and J by 3 bases, leaving 10 bases between them. Germline CDR1 SGHTA, CDR2 FQGNSA. The CDR3 loop reads CASSLVLQVYEQYF. CDR3 nucleotides: TGTGCCAGCAGCTTAGTATTGCAGGTCTACGAGCAGTACTTC. The entire variable domain, with the rest obtained from reference TRBV7-2 and TRBJ2-7, is as follows: GAGVSQSPSNKVTEKGKDVELRCDPISGHTALYWYRQSLGQGLEFLIYFQGNSAPDKSGLPSDRFSAERTGGSVSTLTIQRTQQEDSAVYLCASSLVLQVYEQYFGPGTRLTVT.

The chain links TRBV7-9 to TRBJ2-2, with a weak D call TRBD2 (7 bases). V was cut by 5 bases and J by 6 bases, with 16 bases left in between. The germline V gene has CDR1 SEHNR and CDR2 FQNEAQ (reference sequence). This CDR3 contains 15 residues. The CDR3 nucleotides are TGTGCCAGCAGCCCCTTGAGGGGGGGAGCCGGGGAGCTGTTTTTT. This gives the protein CASSPLRGGAGELFF. Full variable domain (rest looked up from reference TRBV7-9 and TRBJ2-2): DTGVSQNPRHKITKRGQNVTFRCDPISEHNRLYWYRQTLGQGPEFLTYFQNEAQLEKSRLLSDRFSAERPKGSFSTLEIQRTEQGDSAMYLCASSPLRGGAGELFFGEGSRLTVL.

This clone turned up a few times. The rearrangement links TRBV7-9 to TRBJ2-5; tentatively, D is TRBD2 (6 bases). V lost 2 bases and J 2 bases, leaving 15 bases between the germline ends. This CDR3 contains 16 residues. Germline V CDR1 and CDR2: SEHNR, FQNEAQ (reference sequence). The CDR3, as DNA: TGTGCCAGCAGCTTAATCAACGCGGGGCTTCAAGAGACCCAGTACTTC. It specifies CASSLINAGLQETQYF.

This rearrangement joins TRBV10-3 to TRBJ1-5; 8 bases match TRBD1. This CDR3 contains 14 residues. Germline lookup yields CDR1 ENHRY and CDR2 SYGVKD. Germline trimming cut 6 bases from V and 6 bases from J; bases unmatched to any gene: 7. CDR3 in amino acids: CAIRQGALGQPQHF. In nucleotides, the CDR3 is TGTGCCATCAGGCAGGGGGCTTTAGGTCAGCCCCAGCATTTT.

This clone appeared a few times. The chain links TRBV4-1 to TRBJ1-1, with D unclear. V shed 0 bases and J shed 5 bases, with 10 bases lying between them. The CDR3 consists of 14 residues. The germline gives CDR1 MGHRA, CDR2 YSYEKL. The CDR3 reads CASSQEELGTEAFF. The CDR3 DNA follows: TGCGCCAGCAGCCAAGAGGAGCTTGGGACTGAAGCTTTCTTT.

This clone was found a few times. This rearrangement joins TRBV27 to TRBJ1-5, with D hard to call. Per the germline V gene, CDR1 is MNHEY and CDR2 is SMNVEV (reference sequence). Trimming left V 9 bases short and J 1 base short, with 16 bases between. The CDR3 is 15 amino acids. The DNA of the CDR3 is TGTGCCAGTGCTTCGTGGGATTCGAGCAATCAGCCCCAGCATTTT. Protein product: CASASWDSSNQPQHF.

In this sample, this clone turned up a few times. One end of the junction is discordant with germline, which a read error may explain. This chain connects TRBV29-1 to TRBJ2-5, with D perhaps TRBD1 (6 bases). This CDR3 comprises 13 residues. CDR1 is SQVTM, CDR2 ANQGSEA, per germline. The CDR3 region is CSASLALGQTRYF. The CDR3 coding sequence is TGCAGCGCCTCTTTGGCCCTCGGACAGACCCGGTACTTC.

V and J are TRBV7-9 and TRBJ1-4; a weak D match, TRBD1 (5 bases). The CDR3 sequence is 15 residues long. The V gene lost 1 base and the J gene lost 5 bases, with 11 bases spanning the gap. Looked up from germline, CDR1 is SEHNR and CDR2 is FQNEAQ (reference sequence). The CDR3 DNA sequence: TGTGCCAGCAGCTTAGTCTCAGGGTTCAATGAAAAACTGTTTTTT. Amino acid sequence: CASSLVSGFNEKLFF.

This clone turned up a few times. The chain couples TRBV7-9 to TRBJ1-2; a possible D gene is TRBD1 (6 bases). The V end was cut by 3 bases, the J end by 4 bases, with 15 bases between. This CDR3 region has 15 residues. Germline values: CDR1 SEHNR, CDR2 FQNEAQ (reference sequence). In DNA, the CDR3 is TGTGCCAGCAGCTTGGAACAGGGTTTTGTCTATGGCTACACCTTC. This encodes CASSLEQGFVYGYTF.

This clone was seen more than once but under ten times. The rearrangement joins TRBV6-5 to TRBJ2-7, with D possibly called TRBD1 or TRBD2 (5 bases each). Trimming removed 6 bases from V and 3 bases from J, with 15 bases in between. The CDR3 covers 14 residues. Germline V gives CDR1 MNHEY, CDR2 SVGAGI. CDR3 DNA: TGTGCCAGCAGAGACCCGGGACGAATCTACGAGCAGTACTTC. Its protein product is CASRDPGRIYEQYF.

This clone was counted only a few times. The rearrangement uses TRBV28 and TRBJ2-1, with D uncertain. V dropped 7 bases and J dropped 0 bases, with 10 bases sitting between them. Looked up from germline, CDR1 is MDHEN and CDR2 is SYDVKM. This CDR3 comprises 14 residues. This CDR3 reads CASTTSSSYNEQFF. The CDR3 DNA follows: TGTGCCAGCACAACGTCGAGCTCCTACAATGAGCAGTTCTTC.

This clone was picked up a small number of times. The CDR3 sequence is CASSFERASGARTDTQYF. For the CDR3, the DNA is TGTGCCAGCAGCTTCGAAAGGGCTAGCGGAGCCCGCACAGATACGCAGTATTTT. The gene calls are TRBV7-9 and TRBJ2-3; TRBD2 aligns across 7 bases. This CDR3 has 18 amino acids. Trimming cost V 3 bases and J 1 base; bases outside gene matches: 13. CDR1 and CDR2 from the germline V gene are SEHNR and FQNEAQ (reference sequence).

The chain is built from TRBV5-4 and TRBJ2-1; D gene uncertain. The CDR3 spans 12 residues. The V end lost 0 bases, the J end lost 9 bases, and 7 bases lay between the germline ends. The germline V gene has CDR1 SGHNT and CDR2 YYREEE (reference sequence). CDR3 sequence: CASSLGGSEQFF. CDR3 nucleotides: TGTGCCAGCAGCTTGGGAGGAAGTGAGCAGTTCTTC.

Only a few counts were recorded for this clone. The chain has TRBV10-3 and TRBJ2-1; D is ambiguous. The CDR3 length is 15 residues. Germline V gives CDR1 ENHRY, CDR2 SYGVKD. Trimming left V 2 bases short and J 5 bases short, with 13 bases between. The CDR3 region is CAISETLGRNNEQFF. CDR3 nucleotides: TGTGCCATCAGTGAGACCCTTGGACGCAACAATGAGCAGTTCTTC.

This clone was picked up a small number of times. The chain has TRBV13 and TRBJ2-7; 8 bases fit TRBD2. This CDR3 region has 15 residues. Germline CDR1 is PRHDT and CDR2 is FYEKMQ (reference sequence). The V gene end was trimmed by 3 bases and the J gene end by 3 bases; junction bases not matched to a gene: 7. CDR3 sequence reads: CASSFTASGYYEQYF. The CDR3 bases are TGTGCCAGCAGCTTCACGGCTAGCGGGTACTACGAGCAGTACTTC.

This clone appeared many times. The rearrangement links TRBV23-1 to TRBJ2-1; weak D call: TRBD2 (7 bases). Being an ORF, TRBV23-1 has a function that is uncertain. Between the trimmed V and J ends, which lost 10 bases and 7 bases, there was a span of 26 bases. The CDR3 totals 16 residues. The CDR3 here is CANLSGDYLNWNEQFF. CDR3 nucleotide sequence: TGCGCCAACTTATCAGGGGACTACCTCAACTGGAATGAGCAGTTCTTC.

This clone occurred a few times. The V and J genes are TRBV2 and TRBJ1-3; the D is unclear. The CDR3 consists of 15 residues. CDR1 and CDR2 from the germline V gene are SNHLY and FYNNEI. Between the trimmed V and J ends, which lost 6 bases and 0 bases, there was a span of 12 bases. CDR3 sequence reads: CASSPDGSSGNTIYF. The CDR3 DNA reads TGTGCCAGCAGCCCCGACGGGAGCTCTGGAAACACCATATATTTT.

The J gene is TRBJ1-2, the V gene TRBV4-1, with TRBD1 matching over 7 bases. Per the germline V gene, CDR1 is MGHRA and CDR2 is YSYEKL. This CDR3 has 17 amino acids. With V trimmed by 1 base and J by 5 bases, 13 bases remained unmatched. CDR3 bases: TGCGCCAGCAGCCAAGGTCACCCGGGACAGCTATCTTATGGCTACACCTTC. Amino acids: CASSQGHPGQLSYGYTF.

This clone has a handful of counts. This chain links TRBV5-6 with TRBJ1-1; D possibly corresponds to TRBD1 (5 bases). The germline V and J ends were trimmed by 2 bases and 5 bases, with 16 bases remaining between them. In germline, CDR1 is SGHDT, CDR2 YYEEEE. The CDR3 loop spans 15 amino acids. The CDR3 is CASSLGAQVRTEAFF. The CDR3 nucleotides are TGTGCCAGCAGCTTAGGGGCGCAGGTCCGTACTGAAGCTTTCTTT.

The gene calls are TRBV5-6 and TRBJ2-7, with 8 bases lining up with TRBD1. The V gene's germline CDR1 is SGHDT and CDR2 YYEEEE. The ends lost 4 bases at V and 4 bases at J; junction bases unmatched: 10. The CDR3 is 15 residues long. CDR3 bases: TGTGCCAGCAGCCCCTTGGACAGGGATAATTACGAGCAGTACTTC. It yields the protein CASSPLDRDNYEQYF.